This T cell receptor beta chain came from a study of blood T cell repertoires in COVID-19. Study background: Both acute and convalescent COVID-19 samples were obtained from the United States, Italy and Spain. PBMCs, B-cell-depleted T cells, or T cells were the source of the cDNA or gDNA that made up the material.

The CDR3 contains 12 residues. The germline V and J ends were trimmed by 5 bases and 11 bases, with 16 bases remaining between them. Germline V gene data show CDR1 as GTSNPN and CDR2 as SVGIG (reference sequence). Authors' analysis steps: Estimated nucleated cell counts came from reference gene primer amplification. The repertoire was sequenced with immunoSEQ multiplex PCR; TCRdb's copy has only in-frame clones and lacks some. That table supplies the V and J calls and clone size; D and trimming were determined from the DNA. The sample yields 210,000 or so clones, nearly 90% seen once. The receptor was isolated from a woman in her 40s who had recovered from COVID-19. This chain joins TRBV30 and TRBJ1-3; TRBD1 is a possible D gene (5 bases). The sample was peripheral blood. The CDR3, as DNA: TGTGCCTGGGATTACCCAGCAGGGTCCATATATTTT. Amino acid sequence: CAWDYPAGSIYF.